What follows are 7 T cell receptor beta chains derived from one specimen sequenced in a study of blood T cell repertoires in COVID-19. This table comes from immunoSEQ multiplex PCR, and its TCRdb copy is limited to in-frame clones, with some not included. The sample holds roughly 250,000 clones, around 89% seen once. Sequenced sample: PBMCs or T cells enriched from blood (not recorded which). The receptor set was obtained from a woman in her thirties or forties with acute COVID-19.

The chain has TRBV11-2 and TRBJ2-3; no reliable D call. The V gene's germline CDR1 is SGHAT and CDR2 FQNNGV. This CDR3 is 14 amino acids long. Deletions cut 4 bases from V and 0 bases from J, with 8 bases between. CDR3 nucleotides: TGTGCCAGCAGCTGGGCCCAAAGCACAGATACGCAGTATTTT. The encoded protein is CASSWAQSTDTQYF.

CDR3 residues: CASSRQLSTYTEAFF. CDR3 in DNA: TGTGCCAGCAGTCGACAGCTCAGTACGTACACTGAAGCTTTCTTT. This chain connects TRBV27 to TRBJ1-1, with D possibly TRBD1 on 5 matching bases. Per the germline V gene, CDR1 is MNHEY and CDR2 is SMNVEV (reference sequence). This CDR3 comprises 15 residues. The V gene lost 5 bases and the J gene lost 3 bases, with 16 bases spanning the gap.

The gene calls are TRBV6-2 or TRBV6-3 and TRBJ2-7, with TRBD2 matching 9 bases. V lost 5 bases, J lost 3 bases, and 14 bases stayed unmatched. Germline CDR1 and CDR2: MNHEY and SVGEGT. The CDR3 has 17 residues. The CDR3 is CASSTTTLAGVSYEQYF. In DNA, the CDR3 is TGTGCCAGCAGTACCACGACTTTAGCGGGAGTAAGCTACGAGCAGTACTTC.

This sequence joins TRBV14 and TRBJ2-7; weak D call: TRBD2 (6 bases). The V gene lost 7 bases and the J gene lost 1 base, with 14 bases spanning the gap. The CDR3 covers 14 residues. The V gene's germline CDR1 is SGHDN and CDR2 FVKESK. The CDR3, as DNA: TGTGCCAGCATTTATCGGGAGCCATCCTACGAGCAGTACTTC. Protein sequence: CASIYREPSYEQYF. Drawing the rest from reference TRBV14 and TRBJ2-7, the complete variable domain is EAGVTQFPSHSVIEKGQTVTLRCDPISGHDNLYWYRRVMGKEIKFLLHFVKESKQDESGMPNNRFLAERTGGTYSTLKVQPAELEDSGVYFCASIYREPSYEQYFGPGTRLTVT.

This chain uses TRBV19 with TRBJ1-4, with D possibly matching TRBD1 (6 bases). The CDR3 runs to 14 residues. V lost 6 bases and J 4 bases, leaving 12 bases between the germline ends. Germline V gives CDR1 LNHDA, CDR2 SQIVND (reference sequence). DNA of the CDR3: TGTGCCAGTAGCCTTCAGGGGTTTAATGAAAAACTGTTTTTT. Protein: CASSLQGFNEKLFF.

Worth noting for this clone: Other DNA sequences in the sample encode the same CDR3. The V gene is TRBV24-1, the J gene TRBJ2-1; D is possibly TRBD2 (6 bases). Germline V gene sequence: CDR1 KGHDR, CDR2 SFDVKD. The ends were cut back, 7 bases at V and 4 bases at J, with 10 bases in the middle. CDR3 size: 13 residues. The CDR3 reads CATSDSGYNEQFF. CDR3 nucleotide sequence: TGTGCCACCAGCGATAGCGGATACAATGAGCAGTTCTTC.

The J gene is TRBJ2-5, the V gene TRBV5-1, with 8 bases identical to TRBD2. CDR1 and CDR2 from the germline V gene are SGHRS and YFSETQ. V shed 1 base, J shed 5 bases, and the junction held 7 bases outside the gene matches. The CDR3 runs 15 residues. The CDR3 loop reads CASSLFPGGAETQYF. CDR3 nucleotides: TGCGCCAGCAGCTTGTTCCCGGGAGGGGCGGAGACCCAGTACTTC.